Many counts were recorded for the clone carrying this T cell receptor beta chain. Its antigen is not known. CDR1 is MGHRA and CDR2 is YSYEKL in the germline V gene. V was clipped by 5 bases and J by 2 bases, with 13 bases between them. This CDR3 has 14 amino acids. TCRdb re-called the 5' RACE reads with MiXCR, one entry per CDR3 protein. This sample carries about 55,000 distinct CDR3 sequences, about 4.2% of them seen once, and the ten largest clones take about 3%. This specimen comes from a study of neurological immune-mediated disorders. Study conclusions and caveats: The absence of shared CDR3 amino acid sequences among expanded clones across subjects suggests private repertoires in all groups.

The chain employs TRBV4-1 and TRBJ2-7, with TRBD2 as a possible D gene (6 bases). The sequenced material came from PBMCs. The receptor comes from a man over 45 with multiple sclerosis. CDR3 amino acids: CASSSRDLTYEQYF. The CDR3 region has the DNA TGCGCCAGCAGCAGCCGGGACTTGACCTACGAGCAGTACTTC.